Below, one T cell receptor (beta chain) is given with its context. The antigen is unknown. The germline gives CDR1 SGDLS, CDR2 YYNGEE. This CDR3 has 15 amino acids. Trimming removed 4 bases from V and 8 bases from J; junction bases left unmatched: 12. This record comes from a study of post-analysis software for immune sequencing data. Study-level points and caveats: With F measure, samples from one preparation batch clustered together strongly. TRBV5-6, TRBV5-1 and TRBV20-1 were among 4 or 5 TRBV segments more frequent in patients than controls. Diversity measured as normalized Chao1 was significantly lower in multiple sclerosis patients than in controls.

Researchers reported that TCR beta cDNA libraries carried unique molecular identifiers. Input of roughly 0.9 to 11 million T cells yielded a few hundred thousand cDNA molecules. TCRdb recomputed calls from the PCR reads with MiXCR, one row per CDR3 protein. Of about half a million distinct CDR3 sequences in the sample, less than 40% were seen once. The V and J genes are TRBV9 and TRBJ2-3; TRBD1 agrees at 8 bases. The TCR sequence derives from a girl under 18 with multiple sclerosis. The sample taken for sequencing was blood. The CDR3, as DNA: TGTGCCAGCAGCATCCAGACAGGGGTCGGCGGTACGCAGTATTTT. Translated, it gives CASSIQTGVGGTQYF.